These 5 T cell receptor beta chains were all obtained from the same sample, sequenced in a study of blood T cells in healthy people across ages (dated by TCRdb to 2013 to 2016). The library was made by 5' RACE. Sequencing instrument: Illumina HiSeq 2500. A second PCR of roughly 7 to 11 cycles was performed with a sample-barcoded 5' primer and a J-beta primer mix. TCRdb ran its own pipeline on the public reads, namely fastp trimming at Q25 and MiXCR clone calling, and kept in-frame beta chains. Here each entry gathers all rows of one CDR3 protein and keeps the most common genes and DNA. The sample table holds 750,000 to 950,000 distinct CDR3 sequences, of which almost 30% were seen once. The ten top clones hold more than 8.5% of the sample. This same sample was also taken into another study, of T cells of mothers and their children.

Input material: blood. All receptors come from a woman between 40 and 55 years old in good health.

This clonotype was counted at least ten times. V is TRBV20-1 and J is TRBJ1-1; a weak D match, TRBD1 (6 bases). There are 13 residues in the CDR3. CDR1 and CDR2 (germline): DFQATT, SNEGSKA (reference sequence). The V end lost 5 bases, the J end lost 0 bases, and 10 bases lay between the germline ends. CDR3 in amino acids: CSARTAVNTEAFF. In DNA, the CDR3 is TGCAGTGCTCGGACAGCGGTGAACACTGAAGCTTTCTTT.

CDR3: CASTPGQTYGYTF. In nucleotides, the CDR3 is TGCGCCAGCACACCGGGACAGACCTATGGCTACACCTTC. V is TRBV5-1 and J is TRBJ1-2; 7 bases agree with TRBD1. The germline CDR1 and CDR2 sequences are SGHRS and YFSETQ. The CDR3 contains 13 residues. J gave up 4 bases and V 6 bases, and 6 bases lay outside the gene matches.

Many counts were recorded for this clonotype. The V and J genes are TRBV20-1 and TRBJ2-7; TRBD1 matches at 11 bases. The CDR3 contains 15 residues. V shed 5 bases and J 4 bases; nucleotides not matched to a gene: 10. Germline CDR1 DFQATT, CDR2 SNEGSKA (reference sequence). This CDR3 is CSAQPGTGGAYEQYF. In nucleotides, the CDR3 is TGCAGTGCTCAACCCGGGACAGGGGGAGCGTACGAGCAGTACTTC.

This clonotype occurred a few times. The chain uses TRBV6-1 and TRBJ1-2; TRBD1 might be the D (5 bases). The V gene lost 1 base and the J gene lost 6 bases, with 15 bases spanning the gap. CDR1 MNHNS and CDR2 SASEGT come from the germline V gene. This CDR3 region has 15 residues. The CDR3 coding sequence is TGTGCCAGCAGTGAAGGTAGGGACGAAAGTGATGGCTACACCTTC. Encoded protein: CASSEGRDESDGYTF.

CDR3 loop: CASSFLQGPGELFF. The CDR3 DNA reads TGTGCCAGCAGCTTCTTACAGGGTCCCGGGGAGCTGTTTTTT. This chain uses TRBV7-2 with TRBJ2-2; tentatively, D is TRBD1 (6 bases). The germline V gene has CDR1 SGHTA and CDR2 FQGNSA. The V and J ends lost 3 bases and 6 bases respectively, with 11 bases between them. This CDR3 region has 14 residues.